This T cell receptor (beta chain) was sequenced for a study of T cells after yellow fever vaccination. As for the study in general: Those fractions that held only low numbers of cells were prepared using the SMART-Seq v4 Ultra Low Input RNA kit.

Notes on this clonotype: The antigen is unknown.

A 5'RACE template-switching step, the method used to make TCR cDNA, added a universal primer site and UMIs. TCRdb analysed the 5' RACE reads with MiXCR anew, one entry per CDR3 protein. The sample holds about 210,000 distinct CDR3 sequences, about 3% seen once. Overall study results and limits: Reappearance after the booster was seen for most primary-vaccination clones, at 95% to 96% CD4 and 75% to 90% CD8. Weaker, the secondary response peaked sooner, at day 5 versus 15.

Germline CDR1 DFQATT, CDR2 SNEGSKA (reference sequence). The CDR3 is 13 amino acids. V dropped 3 bases and J dropped 6 bases, with 9 bases sitting between them. This chain links TRBV20-1 with TRBJ1-6; D is undetermined. The receptor's source is a man aged 18 to 30 who received the YFV17D yellow fever vaccine. The specimen comprised CD4+ T cells sorted from PBMCs, sampled 10 days after the yellow fever booster vaccination. CDR3 nucleotide sequence: TGCAGTGCTAGTGGGGATTCTAATTCACCCCTCCACTTT. As protein: CSASGDSNSPLHF.